Listed here are 19 T cell receptor beta chains from one sample, sequenced in a study of molecular identifiers for immune sequencing clone quantification. TCRdb itself ran the PCR reads through MiXCR, one entry per CDR3 protein. The sample holds thousands of distinct CDR3 sequences; roughly 15% are singletons and the top ten take 2.3%. The source material was naive CD8+ T cells from blood, with Jurkat cell RNA spiked in. Subset specified: FACS-sorted CD8+CD4-CCR7+CD45RA+ naive T cells. These receptors were obtained from a human donor in good health. Some libraries in this study had Jurkat cell RNA spiked in.

This clonotype ranks as medium-sized. The chain couples TRBV20-1 to TRBJ1-1; D is ambiguous. This CDR3 region has 14 residues. V was shortened by 0 bases and J by 1 base, with 9 bases between the two germline ends. Germline CDR1 is DFQATT and CDR2 is SNEGSKA (reference sequence). CDR3 region: CSAREQRPNTEAFF. CDR3 DNA sequence: TGCAGTGCTAGAGAGCAGAGGCCGAACACTGAAGCTTTCTTT.

By share, this clonotype counts as medium-sized (0.01 to 0.1%). The CDR3 bases are TGCGCCAGCAGCCCCTTGCTTTCCCACGAGCAGTACTTC. Translation gives CASSPLLSHEQYF. The chain combines TRBV4-3 with TRBJ2-7; D remains unclear. V lost 4 bases and J lost 5, with 12 bases in between. The V gene's germline CDR1 is LGHNA and CDR2 YSLEER. The CDR3 loop spans 13 amino acids.

In its sample, this clonotype is medium-sized. This rearrangement joins TRBV11-2 to TRBJ2-3, with D possibly matching TRBD2 (5 bases). The CDR3 is 14 amino acids. The V and J ends lost 5 bases and 4 bases respectively, with 13 bases between them. Looked up from germline, CDR1 is SGHAT and CDR2 is FQNNGV. The DNA of the CDR3 is TGTGCCAGCAGCCAGTGGGGTAGCGCAGATACGCAGTATTTT. Translated, it gives CASSQWGSADTQYF.

This clonotype came up many times. The rearrangement joins TRBV20-1 to TRBJ2-7, with 9 bases that match TRBD2. The CDR3 runs to 13 residues. Germline V lookup: CDR1 DFQATT, CDR2 SNEGSKA (reference sequence). V gave up 2 bases and J gave up 3 bases; unmatched junction bases: 2. For the CDR3, the DNA is TGCAGTGCTAGACCTAGCGGGGTCTACGAGCAGTACTTC. The encoded protein is CSARPSGVYEQYF.

By share, this clonotype counts as medium-sized. The chain links TRBV14 to TRBJ2-3; the match to TRBD2 covers 9 bases. Germline lookup yields CDR1 SGHDN and CDR2 FVKESK. With 5 bases clipped from V and 2 bases from J, the junction kept 8 bases outside the gene matches. The CDR3 spans 16 residues. The CDR3 nucleotides read TGTGCCAGCAGCTTCGGGACTAGCAGACTCACAGATACGCAGTATTTT. The encoded protein is CASSFGTSRLTDTQYF.

This clonotype has a count of ten or more. This chain joins TRBV9 and TRBJ1-5; D uncertain. V lost 1 base to trimming and J lost 6 bases, with 11 bases between them. The germline V gene encodes CDR1 SGDLS and CDR2 YYNGEE. The CDR3 has 14 residues. Here the CDR3 reads CASSVNGESQPQHF. The CDR3 region has the DNA TGTGCCAGCAGCGTAAATGGGGAATCTCAGCCCCAGCATTTT.

This clonotype rates as medium-sized (0.01 to 0.1%). V usage is TRBV29-1 and J usage is TRBJ2-1; TRBD2 might be the D (6 bases). This CDR3 is 13 amino acids long. The V end lost 5 bases, the J end lost 4 bases, and 12 bases lay between the germline ends. CDR1 SQVTM and CDR2 ANQGSEA come from the germline V gene. The CDR3 sequence: CSVTGSSYNEQFF. The CDR3 nucleotides are TGCAGCGTTACCGGGAGTAGTTACAATGAGCAGTTCTTC.

In the case of this clonotype: This clone may be a read error of a much larger clone one base away. The chain couples TRBV19 to TRBJ2-3; possibly TRBD1 for D (6 bases). V was trimmed by 11 bases and J by 0 bases, leaving 18 bases between them. Looked up from germline, CDR1 is LNHDA and CDR2 is SQIVND (reference sequence). The CDR3 is made up of 15 amino acids. CDR3 sequence (DNA): TGTGCCTGTGGGACCGGGACAATTAGCACAGATACGCAGTATTTT. As protein: CACGTGTISTDTQYF.

This clonotype is labeled medium-sized (0.01 to 0.1%). The rearrangement links TRBV4-3 to TRBJ1-4; possible D gene TRBD1, 5 bases. V lost 0 bases to trimming and J lost 4 bases, with 15 bases between them. The length of the CDR3 is 17 residues. Germline CDR1 is LGHNA and CDR2 is YSLEER. The chain's CDR3 is CASSQDIAGSSNEKLFF. CDR3 coding DNA: TGCGCCAGCAGCCAAGATATAGCAGGGTCGAGTAATGAAAAACTGTTTTTT.

By sample fraction, this clonotype is medium-sized. The chain carries TRBV24-1 and TRBJ2-2; 9 nucleotides match TRBD2. The CDR3 spans 17 residues. V shed 3 bases and J 2 bases; nucleotides not matched to a gene: 6. CDR1 KGHDR and CDR2 SFDVKD come from the germline V gene. CDR3 nucleotides: TGTGCCACCAGTGATGGAGGGACTAGCCTAAACACCGGGGAGCTGTTTTTT. Residues: CATSDGGTSLNTGELFF.

About this clonotype itself: One end of the junction varies from germline; a read error may be responsible. This chain uses TRBV12-3 or TRBV12-4 with TRBJ2-5; D gene uncertain. The CDR3 covers 13 residues. The CDR3, as DNA: TGTGCCAGCAGACGTACGGACCAAGAGGCCCAGTACTTC. It translates to CASRRTDQEAQYF.

By sample share, this clonotype is medium-sized. The chain carries TRBV19 and TRBJ2-2; a weak D match, TRBD2 (7 bases). The CDR3 spans 15 residues. Trimming cost V 11 bases and J 5 bases, with 21 bases left between them. From germline, CDR1 is LNHDA and CDR2 SQIVND (reference sequence). The CDR3 reads CASHWGGRGTGELFF. In nucleotides, the CDR3 is TGTGCCTCACACTGGGGGGGGCGCGGGACCGGGGAGCTGTTTTTT.

By share of the sample, this clonotype is medium-sized. The CDR3, as DNA: TGTGCCAGCAGCCCCGGGGCTAGCGGCTACAATGAGCAGTTCTTC. It is translated as CASSPGASGYNEQFF. This chain joins TRBV6-5 and TRBJ2-1, with TRBD2 matching over 7 bases. Trimming cost V 6 bases and J 3 bases; bases outside gene matches: 8. The CDR3 totals 15 residues. The germline V gene has CDR1 MNHEY and CDR2 SVGAGI.

This clonotype is classed as medium-sized. The chain combines TRBV5-6 with TRBJ2-3; D gene ambiguous. Germline V lookup: CDR1 SGHDT, CDR2 YYEEEE. This CDR3 has 14 amino acids. V shed 4 bases and J shed 3 bases, with 12 bases lying between them. The CDR3 DNA is TGTGCCAGCAGCCATCCGTCTGAGACAGATACGCAGTATTTT. Translated, it gives CASSHPSETDTQYF.

About this clonotype itself: Since a much larger clone is just one base distant, this may be a read error. This chain connects TRBV19 to TRBJ2-7; D could derive from TRBD1 or TRBD2 (5 bases each). CDR1 is LNHDA and CDR2 is SQIVND in the germline V gene (reference sequence). V lost 8 bases and J 2 bases, leaving 19 bases between the germline ends. The CDR3 contains 15 residues. CDR3 in amino acids: CASSYRDGETYEQYF. The DNA for the CDR3 is TGTGCCAGTTCCTACCGGGACGGCGAAACCTACGAGCAGTACTTC.

Concerning this clonotype itself: The CDR3 does not end in the conserved phenylalanine or tryptophan, so this is likely a read error. This chain links TRBV19 with TRBJ2-5, with D tentatively TRBD1 (6 bases). With 5 bases removed from V and 2 bases from J, the gap between germline ends came to 12 bases. Per germline, CDR1 LNHDA and CDR2 SQIVND (reference sequence). The length of the CDR3 is 14 residues. CDR3 residues: CASSADRLQETQYS. Here the CDR3 DNA reads TGTGCCAGTAGTGCGGACAGATTACAAGAGACCCAGTACTCC.

As concerns this clonotype: Possible read error: a much larger clone is one base away. The chain joins TRBV6-5 to TRBJ2-2; possibly TRBD2 for D (6 bases). The CDR3 runs 14 residues. Looked up from germline, CDR1 is MNHEY and CDR2 is SVGAGI. CDR3 amino acids: CASSYGTNTGGLFF. CDR3 DNA: TGTGCCAGCAGCTACGGGACGAACACCGGGGGGCTGTTTTTT.

This clonotype is medium-sized (0.01 to 0.1%) in the sample. This chain uses TRBV27 with TRBJ1-1; D gene unclear. Between the trimmed V and J ends, which lost 1 base and 0 bases, there was a span of 6 bases. The CDR3 contains 14 residues. The germline V gene has CDR1 MNHEY and CDR2 SMNVEV (reference sequence). The CDR3 spells CASSLFALNTEAFF. In DNA, the CDR3 is TGTGCCAGCAGTTTATTTGCCCTGAACACTGAAGCTTTCTTT.

This clonotype is categorized as medium-sized. The chain recombines TRBV29-1 with TRBJ1-1, with unresolved D. V dropped 6 bases and J dropped 2 bases, with 7 bases sitting between them. The CDR3 is 11 residues long. The germline V gene has CDR1 SQVTM and CDR2 ANQGSEA. CDR3 DNA: TGCAGCGTCGGATCCAACACTGAAGCTTTCTTT. Its translation is CSVGSNTEAFF.